This T cell receptor (beta chain) was recovered during a study of blood T cell repertoires in COVID-19. Study as a whole: COVID-19 samples from acute and convalescent phases originated in the United States, Italy and Spain. Nucleic acid was either cDNA or gDNA, and it came from T cells, B-cell-depleted T cells, or PBMCs.

This CDR3 comprises 12 residues. The V and J ends lost 6 bases and 3 bases respectively, with 8 bases between them. Germline CDR1 reads MDHEN; CDR2 reads SYDVKM. Here immunoSEQ multiplex PCR was the method, and the copy in TCRdb shows in-frame clones only, minus some. The table includes 60,000 to 75,000 clones, around 87% detected once. The sequencing sample was made of peripheral blood. This rearrangement joins TRBV28 to TRBJ2-5, with D maybe TRBD2 (5 bases). The receptor was isolated from a middle-aged man with active COVID-19. The CDR3 DNA follows: TGTGCCAGCAGCTGGACTGAAGAGACCCAGTACTTC. It codes for CASSWTEETQYF.